Given below is one T cell receptor (beta chain) in context. Using immunoSEQ multiplex PCR, the repertoire was profiled, and TCRdb retains in-frame clones only, with some absent. The sample consists of 65,000 to 90,000 clones, around 88% of them appearing once. This sample is drawn from a study of OX40 agonist ivuxolimab in advanced cancers. Study background: Patients received the agonistic anti-OX40 (CD134) antibody ivuxolimab.

Enrollment shut out patients with autoimmune disease history or systemic immunosuppression. The source is an adult with an advanced solid tumor such as melanoma, head and neck, liver or kidney cancer. Sequencing was performed on CD4+ or CD8+ T cells sorted from blood, taken in a trial of the OX40 agonist ivuxolimab.

The CDR3: CAWRGDDRQVTYEQYF. CDR3 nucleotide sequence: TGTGCCTGGAGGGGGGACGACCGACAGGTGACCTACGAGCAGTACTTC. V gene TRBV30 combines with J gene TRBJ2-7; D is possibly TRBD1 (6 bases). The germline CDR1 and CDR2 sequences are GTSNPN and SVGIG (reference sequence). The V gene lost 3 bases and the J gene lost 2 bases, with 20 bases spanning the gap. CDR3 size: 16 residues.